There are many counts of the clone carrying this T cell receptor beta chain. Time point: newly diagnosed GD, antithyroid drugs for less than 3 months. Scientists built the TCR library using RNA that was extracted from PBMCs. This entry belongs to a study of regulatory T cells in long-lasting Graves disease. The CDR3 covers 15 residues. The V end was cut by 6 bases, the J end by 6 bases, with 21 bases between. Germline lookup yields CDR1 MDHEN and CDR2 SYDVKM. CDR3 regions were amplified by Arm-PCR using iRepertoire HTBI primers to build TCR beta libraries. Original handling: Among the samples, 60 to 75 TRBV and 14 TRBJ segments were identified. TCRdb re-derived calls from the multiplex PCR reads in MiXCR, one entry per CDR3 protein. For this entry, the V and J calls and clone size follow TCRdb and not the study's own pipeline. There are under 800,000 distinct CDR3 sequences in the sample; roughly 15% occur only once, and 15% to 20% lies in the top ten.

The data were also submitted as part of a second study, on T cells in Graves' hyperthyroidism and ophthalmopathy. That report adds: An initial round of RT-PCR targeting the TCR CDR3 relied on the HTBI primer set. Ophthalmopathy prediction by the model preceded onset by a median roughly 6.3 months.

The receptor's source is a woman aged 30 to 39 with Graves disease. Sequencing used peripheral blood mononuclear cells (PBMCs), obtained at new diagnosis, from a patient treated with antithyroid drugs. This chain joins TRBV28 and TRBJ2-7; tentatively, D is TRBD1 or TRBD2 (6 bases each). The CDR3 sequence is CASSLGGLASREQYF. The CDR3 DNA sequence: TGTGCCAGCAGCCTAGGGGGGCTAGCCTCTCGCGAGCAGTACTTC.